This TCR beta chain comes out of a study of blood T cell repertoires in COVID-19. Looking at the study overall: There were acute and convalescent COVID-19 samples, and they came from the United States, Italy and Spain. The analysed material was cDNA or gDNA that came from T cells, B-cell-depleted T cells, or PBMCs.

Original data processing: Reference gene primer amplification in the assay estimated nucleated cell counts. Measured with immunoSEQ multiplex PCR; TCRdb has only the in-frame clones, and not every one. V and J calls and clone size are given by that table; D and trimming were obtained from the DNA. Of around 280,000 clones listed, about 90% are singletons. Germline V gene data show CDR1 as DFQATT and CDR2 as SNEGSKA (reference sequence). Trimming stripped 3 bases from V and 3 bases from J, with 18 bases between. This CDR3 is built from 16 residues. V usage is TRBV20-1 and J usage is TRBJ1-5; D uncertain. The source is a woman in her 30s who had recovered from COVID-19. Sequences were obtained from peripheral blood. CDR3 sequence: CSASSTHFTNNQPQHF. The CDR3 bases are TGCAGTGCTAGTAGTACACATTTTACTAACAATCAGCCCCAGCATTTT.